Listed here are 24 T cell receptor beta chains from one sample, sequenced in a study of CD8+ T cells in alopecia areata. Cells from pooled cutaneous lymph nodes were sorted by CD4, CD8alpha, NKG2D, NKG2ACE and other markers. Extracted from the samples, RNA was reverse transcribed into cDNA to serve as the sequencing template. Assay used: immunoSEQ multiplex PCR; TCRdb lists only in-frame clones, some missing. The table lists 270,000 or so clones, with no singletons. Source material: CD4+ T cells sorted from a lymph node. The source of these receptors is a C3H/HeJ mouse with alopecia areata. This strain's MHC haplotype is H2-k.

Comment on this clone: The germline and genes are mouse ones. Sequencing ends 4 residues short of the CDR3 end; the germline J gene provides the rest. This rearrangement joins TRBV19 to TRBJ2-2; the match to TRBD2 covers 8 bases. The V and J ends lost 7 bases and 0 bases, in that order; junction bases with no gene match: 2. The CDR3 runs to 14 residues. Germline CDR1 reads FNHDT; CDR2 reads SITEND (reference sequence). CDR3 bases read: TGTGCCAGCGGCTGGGGGGCAAACACCGGG. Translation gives CASGWGANTG. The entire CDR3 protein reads CASGWGANTGQLYF. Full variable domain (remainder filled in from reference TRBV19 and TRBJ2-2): GGIITQTPKFLIGQEGQKLTLKCQQNFNHDTMYWYRQDSGKGLRLIYYSITENDLQKGDLSEGYDASREKKSSFSLTVTSAQKNEMAVFLCASGWGANTGQLYFGEGSKLTVL.

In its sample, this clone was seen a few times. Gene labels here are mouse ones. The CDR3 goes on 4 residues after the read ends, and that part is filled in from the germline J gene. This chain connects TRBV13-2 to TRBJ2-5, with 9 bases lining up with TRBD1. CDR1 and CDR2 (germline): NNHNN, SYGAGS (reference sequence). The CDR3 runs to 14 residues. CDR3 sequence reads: CASGPGTGWDTQYF. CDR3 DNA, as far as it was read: TGTGCCAGCGGCCCCGGGACAGGGTGGGAC.

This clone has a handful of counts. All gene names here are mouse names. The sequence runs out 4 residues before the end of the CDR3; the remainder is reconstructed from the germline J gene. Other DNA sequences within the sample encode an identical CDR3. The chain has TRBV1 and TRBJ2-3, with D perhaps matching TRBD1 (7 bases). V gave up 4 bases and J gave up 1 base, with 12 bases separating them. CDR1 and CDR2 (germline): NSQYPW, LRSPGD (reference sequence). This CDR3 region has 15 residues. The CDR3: CTCSEGGAGAETLYF. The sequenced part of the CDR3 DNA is TGCACCTGCAGTGAAGGGGGCGCGGGTGCAGAA.

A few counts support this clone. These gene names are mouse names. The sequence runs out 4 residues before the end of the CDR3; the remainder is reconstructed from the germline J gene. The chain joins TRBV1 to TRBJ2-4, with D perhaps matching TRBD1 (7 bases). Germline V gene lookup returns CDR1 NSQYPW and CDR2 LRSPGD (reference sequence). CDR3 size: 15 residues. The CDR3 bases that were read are TGCACCTGCAGTGCAGATCTAGGGGGCGCAAAC. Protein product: CTCSADLGGAN. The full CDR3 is CTCSADLGGANTLYF.

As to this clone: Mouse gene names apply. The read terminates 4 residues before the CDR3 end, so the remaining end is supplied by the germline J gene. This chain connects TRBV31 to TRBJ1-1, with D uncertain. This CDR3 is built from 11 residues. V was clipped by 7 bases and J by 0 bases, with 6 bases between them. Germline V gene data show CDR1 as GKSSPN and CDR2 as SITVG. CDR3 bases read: TGTGCCTACAATGCAAACACA. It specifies CAYNANT. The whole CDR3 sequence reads CAYNANTEVFF.

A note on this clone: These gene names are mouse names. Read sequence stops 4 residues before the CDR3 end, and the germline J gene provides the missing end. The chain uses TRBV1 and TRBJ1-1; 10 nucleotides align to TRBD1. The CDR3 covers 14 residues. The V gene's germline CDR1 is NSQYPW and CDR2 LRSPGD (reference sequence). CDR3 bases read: TGCACCTGCAGTGTGACAGGGGGCAGCCGA. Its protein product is CTCSVTGGSR. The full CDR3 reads CTCSVTGGSREVFF. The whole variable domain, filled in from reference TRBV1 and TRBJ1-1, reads VTLLEQNPRWRLVPRGQAVNLRCILKNSQYPWMSWYQQDLQKQLQWLFTLRSPGDKEVKSLPGADYLATRVTDTELRLQVANMSQGRTLYCTCSVTGGSREVFFGKGTRLTVV.

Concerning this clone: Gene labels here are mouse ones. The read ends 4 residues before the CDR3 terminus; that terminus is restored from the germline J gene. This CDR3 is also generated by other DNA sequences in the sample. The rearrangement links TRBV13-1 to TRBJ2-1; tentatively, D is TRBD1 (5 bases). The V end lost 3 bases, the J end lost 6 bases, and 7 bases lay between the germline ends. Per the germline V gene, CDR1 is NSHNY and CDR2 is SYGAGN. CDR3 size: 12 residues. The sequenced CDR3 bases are TGTGCCAGCAGTGGGCAGGGTGCT. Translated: CASSGQGA. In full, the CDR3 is CASSGQGAEQFF.

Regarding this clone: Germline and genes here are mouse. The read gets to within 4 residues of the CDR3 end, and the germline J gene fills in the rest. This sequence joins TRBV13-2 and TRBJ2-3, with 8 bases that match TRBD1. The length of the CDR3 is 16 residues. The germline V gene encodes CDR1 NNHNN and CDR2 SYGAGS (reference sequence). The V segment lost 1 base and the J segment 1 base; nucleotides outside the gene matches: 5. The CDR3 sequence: CASGDFQGAGAETLYF. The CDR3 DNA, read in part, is TGTGCCAGCGGTGATTTCCAGGGGGCTGGTGCAGAA.

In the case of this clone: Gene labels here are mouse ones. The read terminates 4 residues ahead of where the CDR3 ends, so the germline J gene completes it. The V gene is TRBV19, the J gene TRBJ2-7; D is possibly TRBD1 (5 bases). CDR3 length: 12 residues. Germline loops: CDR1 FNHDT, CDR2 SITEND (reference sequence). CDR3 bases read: TGTGCCAGCAGGCGGACAAATTAT. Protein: CASRRTNY. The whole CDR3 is CASRRTNYEQYF.

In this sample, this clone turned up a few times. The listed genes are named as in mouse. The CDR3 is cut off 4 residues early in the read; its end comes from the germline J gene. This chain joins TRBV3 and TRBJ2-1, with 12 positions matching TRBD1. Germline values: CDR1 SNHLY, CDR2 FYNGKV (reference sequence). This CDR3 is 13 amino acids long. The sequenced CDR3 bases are TGTGCCATCGGGACAGGGGGCGAGGCT. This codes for CAIGTGGEA. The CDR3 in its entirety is CAIGTGGEAEQFF.

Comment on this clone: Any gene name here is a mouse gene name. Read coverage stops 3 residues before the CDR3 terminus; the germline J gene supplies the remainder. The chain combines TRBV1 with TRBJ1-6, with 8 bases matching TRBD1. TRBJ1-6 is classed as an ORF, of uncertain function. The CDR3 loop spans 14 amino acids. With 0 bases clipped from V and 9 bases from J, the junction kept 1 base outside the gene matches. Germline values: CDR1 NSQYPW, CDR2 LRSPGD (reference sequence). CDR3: CTCSADQGASPLYF. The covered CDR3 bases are TGCACCTGCAGTGCAGATCAGGGGGCTTCGCCC.

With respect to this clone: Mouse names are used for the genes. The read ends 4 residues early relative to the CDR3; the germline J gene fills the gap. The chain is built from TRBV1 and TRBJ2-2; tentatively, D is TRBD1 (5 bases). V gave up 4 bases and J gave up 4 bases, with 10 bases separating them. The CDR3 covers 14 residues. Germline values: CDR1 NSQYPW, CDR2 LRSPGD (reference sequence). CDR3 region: CTCSVREGTGQLYF. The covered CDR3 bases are TGCACCTGCAGTGTCAGGGAGGGCACCGGG. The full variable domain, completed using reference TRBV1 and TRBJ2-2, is VTLLEQNPRWRLVPRGQAVNLRCILKNSQYPWMSWYQQDLQKQLQWLFTLRSPGDKEVKSLPGADYLATRVTDTELRLQVANMSQGRTLYCTCSVREGTGQLYFGEGSKLTVL.

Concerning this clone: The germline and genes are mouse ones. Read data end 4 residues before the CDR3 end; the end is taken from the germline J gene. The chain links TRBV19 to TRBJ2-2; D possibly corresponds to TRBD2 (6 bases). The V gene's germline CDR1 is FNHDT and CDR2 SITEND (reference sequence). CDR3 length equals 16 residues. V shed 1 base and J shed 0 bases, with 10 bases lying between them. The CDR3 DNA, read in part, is TGTGCCAGCAGTATAATCCTGGGGACAAACACCGGG. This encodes CASSIILGTNTG. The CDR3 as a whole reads CASSIILGTNTGQLYF.

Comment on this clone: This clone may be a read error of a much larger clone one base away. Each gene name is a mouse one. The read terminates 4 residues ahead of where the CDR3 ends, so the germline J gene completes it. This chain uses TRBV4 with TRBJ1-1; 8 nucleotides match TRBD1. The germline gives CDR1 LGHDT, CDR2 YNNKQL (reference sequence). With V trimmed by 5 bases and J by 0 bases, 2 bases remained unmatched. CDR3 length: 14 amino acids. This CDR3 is CASSPQGANTEVFF. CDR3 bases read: TGTGCCAGCAGCCCACAGGGGGCAAACACA.

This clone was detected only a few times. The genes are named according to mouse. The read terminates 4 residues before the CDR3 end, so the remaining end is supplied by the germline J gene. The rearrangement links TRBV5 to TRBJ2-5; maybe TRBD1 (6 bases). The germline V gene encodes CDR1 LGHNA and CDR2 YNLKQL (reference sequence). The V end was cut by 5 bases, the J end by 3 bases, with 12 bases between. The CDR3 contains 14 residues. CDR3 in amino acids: CASSIRDTQDTQYF. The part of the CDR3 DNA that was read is TGTGCCAGCAGCATCCGGGACACGCAAGAC.

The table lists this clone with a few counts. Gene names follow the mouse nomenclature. The CDR3 is CAWSAGTGDEQYF. The CDR3 bases that were read are TGTGCCTGGAGCGCCGGGACTGGGGAT. The chain couples TRBV31 to TRBJ2-7; 10 nucleotides align to TRBD2. The missing CDR3 end, 4 residues past where the read stops, is filled in from the germline J gene. This CDR3 spans 13 amino acids. Germline CDR1 is GKSSPN and CDR2 is SITVG.

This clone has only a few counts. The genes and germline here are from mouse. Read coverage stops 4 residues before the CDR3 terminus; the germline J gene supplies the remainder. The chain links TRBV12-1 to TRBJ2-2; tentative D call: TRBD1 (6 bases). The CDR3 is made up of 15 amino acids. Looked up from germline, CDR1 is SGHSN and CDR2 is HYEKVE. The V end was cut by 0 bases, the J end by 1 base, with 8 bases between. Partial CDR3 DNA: TGTGCCAGCTCTCTCCCGGGACAAAACACCGGG. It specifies CASSLPGQNTG. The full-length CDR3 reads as CASSLPGQNTGQLYF. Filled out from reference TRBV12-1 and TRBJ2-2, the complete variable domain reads DSGVVQSPRHIIKEKGGRSVLTCIPISGHSNVVWYQQTLGKELKFLIQHYEKVERDKGFLPSRFSVQQFDDYHSEMNMSALELEDSAMYFCASSLPGQNTGQLYFGEGSKLTVL.

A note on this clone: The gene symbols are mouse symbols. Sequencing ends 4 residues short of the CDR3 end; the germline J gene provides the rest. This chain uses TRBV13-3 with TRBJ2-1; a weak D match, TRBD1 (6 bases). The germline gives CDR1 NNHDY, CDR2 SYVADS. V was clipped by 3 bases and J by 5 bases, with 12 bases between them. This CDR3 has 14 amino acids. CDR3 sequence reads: CASSGQGWHAEQFF. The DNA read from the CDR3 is TGTGCCAGCAGTGGTCAGGGGTGGCATGCT.

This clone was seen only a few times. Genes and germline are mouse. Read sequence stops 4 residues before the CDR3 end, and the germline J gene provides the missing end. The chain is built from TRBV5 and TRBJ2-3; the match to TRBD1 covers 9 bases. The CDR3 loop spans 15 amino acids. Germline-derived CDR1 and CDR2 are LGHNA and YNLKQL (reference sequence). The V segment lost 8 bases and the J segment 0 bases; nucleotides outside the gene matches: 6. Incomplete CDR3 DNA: TGTGCCAGCGGACCGGGACAGGGAAGTGCAGAA. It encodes CASGPGQGSAE. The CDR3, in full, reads CASGPGQGSAETLYF.

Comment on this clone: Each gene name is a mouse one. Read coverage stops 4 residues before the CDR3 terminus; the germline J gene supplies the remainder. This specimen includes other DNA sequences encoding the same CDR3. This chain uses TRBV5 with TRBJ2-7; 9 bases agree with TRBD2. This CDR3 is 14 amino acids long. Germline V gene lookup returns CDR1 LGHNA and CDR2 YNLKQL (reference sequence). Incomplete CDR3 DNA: TGTGCCAGCAGCCAAGCCTGGGGGGGTTAT. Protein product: CASSQAWGGY. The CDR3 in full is CASSQAWGGYEQYF.

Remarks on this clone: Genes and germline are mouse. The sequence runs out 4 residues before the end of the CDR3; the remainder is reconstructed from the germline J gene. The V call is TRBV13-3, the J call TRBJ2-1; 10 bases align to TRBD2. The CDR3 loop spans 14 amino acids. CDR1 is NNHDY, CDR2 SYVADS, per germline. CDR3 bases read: TGTGCCAGCAGTGCTGGGGGGGCGGGGGCT. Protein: CASSAGGAGA. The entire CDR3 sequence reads CASSAGGAGAEQFF.

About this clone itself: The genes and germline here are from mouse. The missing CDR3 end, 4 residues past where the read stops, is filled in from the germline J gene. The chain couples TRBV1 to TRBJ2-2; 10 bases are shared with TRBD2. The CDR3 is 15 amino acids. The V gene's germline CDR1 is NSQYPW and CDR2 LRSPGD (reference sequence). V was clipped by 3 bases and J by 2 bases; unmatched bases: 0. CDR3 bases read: TGCACCTGCAGTGCGGGACTGGGGAACACCGGG. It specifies CTCSAGLGNTG. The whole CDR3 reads CTCSAGLGNTGQLYF.

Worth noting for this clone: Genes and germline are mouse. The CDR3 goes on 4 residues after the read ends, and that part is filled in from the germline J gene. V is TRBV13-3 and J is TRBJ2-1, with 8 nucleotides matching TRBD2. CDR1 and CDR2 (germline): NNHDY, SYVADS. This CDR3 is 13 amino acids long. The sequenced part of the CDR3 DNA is TGTGCCAGCAGTTCTGGGGGGTTAGCT. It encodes CASSSGGLA. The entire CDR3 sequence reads CASSSGGLAEQFF.

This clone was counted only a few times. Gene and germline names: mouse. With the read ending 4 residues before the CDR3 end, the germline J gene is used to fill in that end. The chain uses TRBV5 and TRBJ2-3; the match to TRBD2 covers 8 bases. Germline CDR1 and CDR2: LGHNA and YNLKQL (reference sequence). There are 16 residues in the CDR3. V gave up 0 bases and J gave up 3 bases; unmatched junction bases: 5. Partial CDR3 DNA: TGTGCCAGCAGCCAAGATACGGCTGGGGGGGCAGAA. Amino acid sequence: CASSQDTAGGAE. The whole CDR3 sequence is CASSQDTAGGAETLYF.